These 12 T cell receptor beta chains came from one sample sequenced in a study of shared clonotypes between healthy human individuals. Clones were read by immunoSEQ multiplex PCR, and TCRdb kept only the in-frame ones, dropping some. The sample contains around 95,000 clones, around 43% of which appear only once. What was sequenced was PBMCs. The origin of the receptors is a woman in her 40s in good health. Some clones in this sample may be carry-over from other donors' samples.

This rearrangement joins TRBV30 to TRBJ2-5; unclear D gene. V was clipped by 8 bases and J by 1 base, with 17 bases between them. Germline-derived CDR1 and CDR2 are GTSNPN and SVGIG (reference sequence). The CDR3 loop spans 14 amino acids. The CDR3 here is CASSRPGPQETQYF. For the CDR3, the DNA is TGTGCCAGCAGCCGACCGGGTCCCCAAGAGACCCAGTACTTC.

The V gene is TRBV5-1, the J gene TRBJ2-7; TRBD1 or TRBD2 may be the D gene (6 bases each). Germline V gene sequence: CDR1 SGHRS, CDR2 YFSETQ. This CDR3 region has 15 residues. V was pared by 0 bases and J by 5 bases, with 15 bases between. DNA for the CDR3: TGCGCCAGCAGCTTGGAATCCCGGGGGCTGGACGAGCAGTACTTC. The encoded protein is CASSLESRGLDEQYF.

In this sample, this clone turned up a few times. CDR3 in DNA: TGCGCCAGCAGCTCACTGTCTAGCACCACAGATACGCAGTATTTT. As protein: CASSSLSSTTDTQYF. This rearrangement joins TRBV5-1 to TRBJ2-3; TRBD2 might be the D (5 bases). Germline CDR1 is SGHRS and CDR2 is YFSETQ. The CDR3 consists of 15 residues. Trimming removed 3 bases at V and 2 bases at J, with 13 bases between.

With respect to this clone: This probably arose from a read error, given a far larger clone one base away. V usage is TRBV19 and J usage is TRBJ2-1, with a weak D call TRBD1 (5 bases). This CDR3 has 9 residues. Germline V gives CDR1 LNHDA, CDR2 SQIVND (reference sequence). CDR3 nucleotide sequence: TGTGCCGAGGACAATGGGCAGTTCTTC. Translating it yields CAEDNGQFF.

Written as DNA, the CDR3 is TGTGCCAGCAGCTTAGCGACGACAGGGGAGGTCGATGAGCAGTTCTTC. As protein: CASSLATTGEVDEQFF. The chain carries TRBV11-3 and TRBJ2-1, with 8 positions matching TRBD1. The trim removed 1 base at V and 8 bases at J, leaving 10 bases unmatched. Germline CDR1 SGHNT, CDR2 YENEEA. The CDR3 is 16 residues long.

The chain has TRBV7-2 and TRBJ1-2; no clear D. The ends were cut back, 2 bases at V and 4 bases at J, with 8 bases in the middle. The germline V gene has CDR1 SGHTA and CDR2 FQGNSA. This CDR3 region has 13 residues. The CDR3 reads CASSLIETYGYTF. The CDR3 DNA is TGTGCCAGCAGCTTAATCGAGACCTATGGCTACACCTTC.

This clone has ten or more counts. The chain recombines TRBV15 with TRBJ2-7; TRBD1 matches at 7 bases. This CDR3 is 15 amino acids long. CDR1 LNHNV and CDR2 YYDKDF come from the germline V gene (reference sequence). V shed 0 bases and J 7 bases; nucleotides not matched to a gene: 9. CDR3 in DNA: TGTGCCACCAGCAGAGATGGCCAGGGGGTCGGGGAGCAGTACTTC. Its translation is CATSRDGQGVGEQYF.

As to this clone: The same CDR3 is also encoded by other DNA sequences in this sample. The CDR3 reads CASSGEGNQPQHF. The CDR3 nucleotides are TGTGCCAGCAGTGGAGAGGGGAATCAGCCCCAGCATTTT. The V gene is TRBV2, the J gene TRBJ1-5; D possibly corresponds to TRBD1 (5 bases). The germline gives CDR1 SNHLY, CDR2 FYNNEI. The CDR3 runs to 13 residues. V was trimmed by 4 bases and J by 4 bases, leaving 8 bases between them.

This clone was seen more than once but under ten times. The rearrangement uses TRBV29-1 and TRBJ1-5; 7 nucleotides align to TRBD1. CDR3 length equals 16 residues. Germline loops: CDR1 SQVTM, CDR2 ANQGSEA. The V gene end was trimmed by 8 bases and the J gene end by 6 bases; junction bases not matched to a gene: 19. The CDR3 region is CSSPLADRSGRQPQHF. The CDR3 DNA is TGCAGCTCCCCTTTAGCGGACAGGTCGGGGCGTCAGCCCCAGCATTTT.

The rearrangement uses TRBV6-5 and TRBJ2-3; a possible D gene is TRBD1 (6 bases). The germline CDR1 and CDR2 sequences are MNHEY and SVGAGI. The CDR3 loop spans 14 amino acids. With 6 bases removed from V and 6 bases from J, the gap between germline ends came to 16 bases. The CDR3 region has the DNA TGTGCCAGCAGAAATTCAGGGGAATGGGATACGCAGTATTTT. It encodes CASRNSGEWDTQYF.

As for this clone: A much larger clone lies a single base off, so this may be a read error. This chain joins TRBV15 and TRBJ2-3; TRBD2 is a possible D gene (5 bases). Deletions cut 5 bases from V and 4 bases from J, with 13 bases between. CDR1 and CDR2 (germline): LNHNV, YYDKDF (reference sequence). The CDR3 spans 14 residues. The CDR3 protein is CATSREGEADTQYF. CDR3 DNA: TGTGCCACCAGCCGTGAGGGAGAGGCAGATACGCAGTATTTT.

V and J are TRBV7-9 and TRBJ1-5; no definite D call. The germline V gene encodes CDR1 SEHNR and CDR2 FQNEAQ (reference sequence). V was clipped by 5 bases and J by 5 bases, with 7 bases between them. The CDR3 totals 12 residues. This CDR3 reads CASSRQDQPQHF. For the CDR3, the DNA is TGTGCCAGCAGCCGCCAGGATCAGCCCCAGCATTTT.